This T cell receptor beta chain was identified in a study of metastatic and nonmetastatic thyroid tumors. Whole-study context: Across blood and tumor or nodule tissue, repertoires from malignant and benign thyroid patients were compared with one another. Study results and caveats: Reports indicated that malignant thyroid tumors showed significantly higher TCR beta diversity than benign nodules did, in blood and tumor.

Each patient came to thyroid surgery without any prior treatment (of any kind). The germline CDR1 and CDR2 sequences are MNHGY and SVAAGI. This CDR3 contains 15 residues. With MiXCR, TCRdb called clones anew from the PCR reads. Of 20,000 to 30,000 clones listed, roughly a quarter were seen once; the top ten hold around 12%. On this clone itself: The antigen is undetermined. One junction end disagrees with the germline gene, perhaps due to a read error.

The V and J genes are TRBV6-9 and TRBJ2-7; 10 nucleotides agree with TRBD1. The sequencing input was tumor tissue. The sequence was collected from a male donor with papillary thyroid cancer or a benign thyroid nodule (not recorded which). Some clones in this sample may be carry-over from other donors' samples. CDR3 nucleotides: TGTGCCAGCAGTTCCCACGCCGGGACAGGGGACGAGCACTTCTTC. This translates into CASSSHAGTGDEHFF.